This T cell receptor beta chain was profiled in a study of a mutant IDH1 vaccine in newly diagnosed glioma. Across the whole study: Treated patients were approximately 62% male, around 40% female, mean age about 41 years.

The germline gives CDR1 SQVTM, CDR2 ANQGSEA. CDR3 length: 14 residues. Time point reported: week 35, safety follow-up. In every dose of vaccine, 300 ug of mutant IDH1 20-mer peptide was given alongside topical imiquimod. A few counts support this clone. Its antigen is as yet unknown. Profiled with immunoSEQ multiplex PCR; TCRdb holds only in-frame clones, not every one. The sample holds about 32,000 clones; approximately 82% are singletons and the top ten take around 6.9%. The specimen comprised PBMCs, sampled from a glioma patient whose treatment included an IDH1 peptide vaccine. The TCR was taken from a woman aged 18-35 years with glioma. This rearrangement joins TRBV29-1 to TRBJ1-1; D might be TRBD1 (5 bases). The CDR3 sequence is CSDTGPRGGTEAFF. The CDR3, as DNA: TGCAGTGATACCGGGCCCCGGGGGGGGACTGAAGCTTTCTTT.